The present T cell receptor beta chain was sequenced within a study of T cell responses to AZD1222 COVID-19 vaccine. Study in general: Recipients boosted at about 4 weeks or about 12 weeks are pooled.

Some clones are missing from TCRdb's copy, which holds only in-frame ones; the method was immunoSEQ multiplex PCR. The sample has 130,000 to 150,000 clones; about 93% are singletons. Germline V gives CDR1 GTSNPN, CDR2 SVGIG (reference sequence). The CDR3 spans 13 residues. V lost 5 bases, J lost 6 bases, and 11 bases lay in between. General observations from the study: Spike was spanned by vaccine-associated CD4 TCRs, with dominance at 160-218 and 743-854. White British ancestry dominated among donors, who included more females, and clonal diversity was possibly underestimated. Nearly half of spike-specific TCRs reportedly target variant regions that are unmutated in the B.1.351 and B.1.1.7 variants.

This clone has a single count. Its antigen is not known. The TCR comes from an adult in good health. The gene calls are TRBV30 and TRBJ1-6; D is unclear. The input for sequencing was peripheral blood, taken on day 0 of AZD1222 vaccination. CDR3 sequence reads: CAWVPDLNSPLHF. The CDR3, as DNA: TGTGCCTGGGTCCCGGACCTTAATTCACCCCTCCACTTT.